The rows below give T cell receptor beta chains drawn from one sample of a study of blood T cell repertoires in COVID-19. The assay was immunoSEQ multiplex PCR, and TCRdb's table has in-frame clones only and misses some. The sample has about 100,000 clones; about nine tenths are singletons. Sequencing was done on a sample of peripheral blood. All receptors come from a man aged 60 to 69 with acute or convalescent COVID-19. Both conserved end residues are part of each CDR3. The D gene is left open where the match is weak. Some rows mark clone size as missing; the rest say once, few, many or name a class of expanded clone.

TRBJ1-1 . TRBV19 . CASSNTLLNTEAFF TGTGCCAGTAGTAACACCCTTCTGAACACTGAAGCTTTCTTT
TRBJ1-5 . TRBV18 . CASSPLPQAGDQPQHF TGTGCCAGCTCACCTCTACCTCAGGCAGGGGATCAGCCCCAGCATTTT
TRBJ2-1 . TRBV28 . CATQLGGADYNEQFF TGTGCCACCCAACTCGGGGGAGCGGACTACAATGAGCAGTTCTTC
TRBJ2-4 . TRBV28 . CASSWRRGKNIQYF TGTGCCAGCAGTTGGAGACGGGGCAAAAACATTCAGTACTTC
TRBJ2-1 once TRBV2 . CASSESTIPGVGQFF TGTGCCAGCAGTGAGTCGACTATTCCGGGGGTTGGGCAGTTCTTC
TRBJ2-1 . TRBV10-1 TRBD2 CASSWASGADNEQFF TGCGCCAGCAGTTGGGCTAGCGGGGCCGACAATGAGCAGTTCTTC
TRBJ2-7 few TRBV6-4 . CASSDPSRTETSYEQYF TGTGCCAGCAGTGACCCGAGTCGTACGGAGACTTCCTACGAGCAGTACTTC
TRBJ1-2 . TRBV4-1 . CASSLAGRGGYGYTF TGCGCCAGCAGCCTCGCGGGACGGGGGGGGTATGGCTACACCTTC
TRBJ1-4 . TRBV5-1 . CASSSQTGTDEKLFF TGCGCCAGCAGCTCTCAGACAGGAACTGATGAAAAACTGTTTTTT
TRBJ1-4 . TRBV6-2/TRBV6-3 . CASSQGRGEKLFF TGTGCCAGCAGCCAGGGGAGGGGTGAAAAACTGTTTTTT
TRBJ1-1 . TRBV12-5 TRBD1 CASGAGTGRIEAFF TGTGCTAGTGGTGCCGGGACAGGGAGGATTGAAGCTTTCTTT
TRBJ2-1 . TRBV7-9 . CASSTLGRQFF TGTGCCAGCAGCACTTTGGGGAGGCAGTTCTTC
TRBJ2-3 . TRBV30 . CACGETDTQYF TGTGCCTGCGGGGAAACAGATACGCAGTATTTT
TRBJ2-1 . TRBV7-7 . CASSPQGASSYNEQFF TGTGCTAGCAGCCCCCAAGGAGCGTCGTCCTACAATGAGCAGTTCTTC
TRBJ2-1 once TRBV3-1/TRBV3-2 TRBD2 CASSQLAGDNEQFF TGTGCCAGCAGCCAACTAGCGGGAGATAATGAGCAGTTCTTC
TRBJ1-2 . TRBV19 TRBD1 CASRPGTGVYGYTF TGTGCCAGTAGACCCGGGACAGGGGTCTATGGCTACACCTTC
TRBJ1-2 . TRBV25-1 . CASSLTEDGYTF TGTGCCAGCAGCCTTACAGAAGATGGCTACACCTTC
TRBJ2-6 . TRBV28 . CATRTGANVLTF TGTGCCACTAGGACTGGGGCCAACGTCCTGACTTTC
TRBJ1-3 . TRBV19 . CASSFRREKSSGNTIYF TGTGCCAGTAGTTTCCGCCGGGAGAAATCGTCTGGAAACACCATATATTTT
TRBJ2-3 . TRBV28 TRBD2 CAIERPGLAGKDTQYF TGTGCCATCGAAAGACCGGGACTAGCGGGAAAAGATACGCAGTATTTT
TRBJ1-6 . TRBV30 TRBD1 CAWSVDRGTDYNSPLHF TGTGCCTGGAGTGTAGACAGGGGTACCGATTATAATTCACCCCTCCACTTT
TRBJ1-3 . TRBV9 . CASSPTQTSGNTIYF TGTGCCAGCAGCCCCACACAGACCTCTGGAAACACCATATATTTT
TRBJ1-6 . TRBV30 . CAWRGPTYNSPLHF TGTGCCTGGAGGGGGCCGACCTATAATTCACCCCTCCACTTT
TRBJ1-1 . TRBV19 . CASSARGDTEAFF TGTGCCAGTAGCGCGCGGGGTGACACTGAAGCTTTCTTT
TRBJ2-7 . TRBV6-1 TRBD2 CASSERTSGSVEQYF TGTGCCAGCAGTGAAAGGACTAGCGGGAGTGTTGAGCAGTACTTC
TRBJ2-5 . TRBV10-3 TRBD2 CAISVVGGPNEETQYF TGTGCCATCAGTGTTGTGGGAGGGCCGAATGAAGAGACCCAGTACTTC
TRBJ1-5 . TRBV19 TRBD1 CASRDREIFSNQPQHF TGTGCCAGTAGGGACAGGGAGATATTCAGCAATCAGCCCCAGCATTTT
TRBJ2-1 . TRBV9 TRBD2 CASSSGLAGGNEQFF TGTGCCAGCAGCTCCGGCCTAGCGGGAGGCAATGAGCAGTTCTTC
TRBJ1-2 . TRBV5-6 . CASSLGRRGSGYTF TGTGCCAGCAGCTTAGGCCGGCGGGGGAGTGGCTACACCTTC
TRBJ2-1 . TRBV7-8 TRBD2 CASSLLLAGPYNEQFF TGTGCCAGCAGCTTACTTCTAGCGGGACCCTACAATGAGCAGTTCTTC
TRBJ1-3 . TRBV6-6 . CASSYSGSGNTIYF TGTGCCAGCAGTTACTCCGGTTCTGGAAACACCATATATTTT
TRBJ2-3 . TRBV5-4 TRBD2 CASSPGLAGAADTQYF TGTGCCAGCTCTCCGGGACTAGCGGGAGCCGCAGATACGCAGTATTTT
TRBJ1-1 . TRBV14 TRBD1 CASSHPQGMNTEAFF TGTGCCAGCAGCCATCCACAGGGGATGAACACTGAAGCTTTCTTT
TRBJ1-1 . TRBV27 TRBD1 CASSIDRGVHTEAFF TGTGCCAGCAGTATCGACAGGGGTGTACACACTGAAGCTTTCTTT
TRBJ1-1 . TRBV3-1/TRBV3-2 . CASSQVSGRGAFF TGTGCCAGCAGCCAAGTTTCGGGCCGGGGAGCTTTCTTT
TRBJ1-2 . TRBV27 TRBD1 CASSRGQGEDGYTF TGTGCCAGCAGCCGCGGACAGGGTGAGGATGGCTACACCTTC
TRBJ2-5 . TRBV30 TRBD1 CAWDPGQTKETQYF TGTGCCTGGGATCCGGGACAGACCAAAGAGACCCAGTACTTC
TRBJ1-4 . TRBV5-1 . CASSVDAATNEKLFF TGCGCCAGCAGCGTGGACGCGGCAACTAATGAAAAACTGTTTTTT
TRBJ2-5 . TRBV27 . CASSLAGSGETQYF TGTGCCAGCAGCTTGGCAGGGTCCGGGGAGACCCAGTACTTC
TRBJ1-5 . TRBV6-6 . CASSRRGQLNNNQPQHF TGTGCCAGCAGCCGACGAGGGCAGCTCAACAACAATCAGCCCCAGCATTTT
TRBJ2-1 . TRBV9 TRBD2 CASSLSRREAPNEQFF TGTGCCAGCAGCCTTAGTCGGCGGGAGGCCCCCAATGAGCAGTTCTTC
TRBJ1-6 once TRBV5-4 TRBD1 CASSPGQGVGSPLHF TGTGCCAGCAGCCCGGGACAGGGGGTCGGGTCACCCCTCCACTTT
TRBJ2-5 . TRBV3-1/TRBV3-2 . CASSSSGGAGETQYF TGTGCCAGCAGCTCCTCGGGGGGCGCTGGGGAGACCCAGTACTTC
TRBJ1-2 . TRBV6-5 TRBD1 CASSPTTGGYGYTF TGTGCCAGCAGTCCCACTACAGGGGGCTATGGCTACACCTTC
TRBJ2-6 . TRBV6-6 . CASTVSGANVLTF TGTGCCAGCACGGTTTCTGGGGCCAACGTCCTGACTTTC
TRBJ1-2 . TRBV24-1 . CATSGADYGYTF TGTGCCACCAGTGGTGCGGACTATGGCTACACCTTC
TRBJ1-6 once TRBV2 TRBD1 CASTPTGVNNSPLHF TGTGCCAGCACCCCGACAGGGGTAAATAATTCACCCCTCCACTTT
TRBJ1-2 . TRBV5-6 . CASSLGGRFLMGYTF TGTGCCAGCAGCCTGGGGGGCCGATTCCTCATGGGCTACACCTTC
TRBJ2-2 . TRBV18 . CASSPQQDTGELFF TGTGCCAGCTCACCCCAACAAGACACCGGGGAGCTGTTTTTT
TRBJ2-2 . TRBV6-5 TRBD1 CASFRDRVSGELFF TGTGCCAGCTTCCGGGACAGGGTTAGCGGGGAGCTGTTTTTT
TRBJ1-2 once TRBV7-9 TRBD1 CASSPRTGSYGYTF TGTGCCAGCAGCCCACGGACAGGGTCCTATGGCTACACCTTC
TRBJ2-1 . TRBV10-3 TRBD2 CATERDPSGEQFF TGTGCCACCGAGCGGGACCCTAGTGGTGAGCAGTTCTTC
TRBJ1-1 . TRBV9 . CASSVGPGGPGTEAFF TGTGCCAGCAGCGTAGGTCCCGGGGGGCCGGGCACTGAAGCTTTCTTT
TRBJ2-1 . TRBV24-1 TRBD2 CATSDWTSGSNNEQFF TGTGCCACCAGTGATTGGACTAGCGGGAGTAACAATGAGCAGTTCTTC
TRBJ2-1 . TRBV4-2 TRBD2 CASSQVLGLAVNEQFF TGTGCCAGCAGCCAAGTTTTGGGGCTAGCGGTCAATGAGCAGTTCTTC
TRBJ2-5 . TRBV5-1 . CASSLAPGIRAQETQYF TGCGCCAGCAGCTTGGCCCCGGGGATAAGGGCCCAAGAGACCCAGTACTTC
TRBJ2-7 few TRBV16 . CASSQSAASYEQYF TGTGCCAGCAGCCAATCGGCGGCCTCCTACGAGCAGTACTTC
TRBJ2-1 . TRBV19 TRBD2 CASSSGLAGVNEQFF TGTGCCAGTAGTAGTGGACTAGCGGGAGTTAATGAGCAGTTCTTC
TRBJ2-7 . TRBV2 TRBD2 CASPATSGISYEQYF TGTGCCAGCCCTGCGACTAGCGGGATTTCCTACGAGCAGTACTTC
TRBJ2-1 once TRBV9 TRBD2 CASSAHSGRAREQFF TGTGCCAGCAGCGCCCATAGCGGGAGGGCCAGGGAGCAGTTCTTC